This T cell receptor beta chain was found in a study of blood T cell repertoires in COVID-19. Study in general: T cells, B-cell-depleted T cells, or PBMCs provided the cDNA or gDNA that served as material.

Participants came from 24 US areas, aged roughly 18 to 95 years. This clone has just a few counts. Germline lookup yields CDR1 SGHRS and CDR2 YFSETQ. V shed 0 bases and J 6 bases; nucleotides not matched to a gene: 4. CDR3 length equals 15 residues. As handled by the study authors: From reference gene primer amplification, estimates of nucleated cell counts were derived. The table came from immunoSEQ multiplex PCR; TCRdb's copy has only in-frame clones and leaves some out. V and J calls and clone size come straight from that table; D and trimming were deduced from the DNA. The data show 310,000 or so clones, with 87% seen just once and roughly 6.3% held by the top ten.

The sequencing input was PBMCs or T cells enriched from blood (not recorded which). The sequence came from a woman aged 40 to 50 who had recovered from COVID-19. J is TRBJ2-1 and V is TRBV5-1; TRBD2 matches at 9 bases. CDR3 residues: CASSLEGTSFNEQFF. The CDR3, as DNA: TGCGCCAGCAGCTTGGAAGGGACTAGCTTCAATGAGCAGTTCTTC.